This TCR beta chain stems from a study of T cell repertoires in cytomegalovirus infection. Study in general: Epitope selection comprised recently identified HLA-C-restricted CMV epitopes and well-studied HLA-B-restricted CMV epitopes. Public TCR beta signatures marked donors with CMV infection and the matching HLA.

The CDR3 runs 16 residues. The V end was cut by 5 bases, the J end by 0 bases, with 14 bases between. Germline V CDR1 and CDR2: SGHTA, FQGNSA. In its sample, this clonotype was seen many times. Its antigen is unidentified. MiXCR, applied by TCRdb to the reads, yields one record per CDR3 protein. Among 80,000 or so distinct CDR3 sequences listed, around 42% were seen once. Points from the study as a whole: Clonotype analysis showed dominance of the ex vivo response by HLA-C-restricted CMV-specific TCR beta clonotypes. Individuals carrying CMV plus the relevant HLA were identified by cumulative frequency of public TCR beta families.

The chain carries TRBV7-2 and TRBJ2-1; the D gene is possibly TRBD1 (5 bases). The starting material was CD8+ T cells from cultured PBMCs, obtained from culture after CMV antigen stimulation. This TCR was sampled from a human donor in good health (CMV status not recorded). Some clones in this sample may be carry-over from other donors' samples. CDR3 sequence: CASSPTGQSSYNEQFF. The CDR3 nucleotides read TGTGCCAGCAGCCCTACAGGACAAAGCTCCTACAATGAGCAGTTCTTC.